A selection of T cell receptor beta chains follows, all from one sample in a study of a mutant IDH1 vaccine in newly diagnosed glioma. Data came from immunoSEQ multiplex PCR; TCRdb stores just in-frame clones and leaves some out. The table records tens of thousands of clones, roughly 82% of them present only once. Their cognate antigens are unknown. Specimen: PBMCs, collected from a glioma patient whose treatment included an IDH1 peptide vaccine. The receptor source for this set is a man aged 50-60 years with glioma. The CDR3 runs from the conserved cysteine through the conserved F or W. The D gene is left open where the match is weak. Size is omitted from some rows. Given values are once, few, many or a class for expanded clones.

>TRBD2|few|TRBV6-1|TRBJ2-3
CASSELAGADTQYF
TGTGCCAGCAGTGAACTAGCGGGAGCAGATACGCAGTATTTT
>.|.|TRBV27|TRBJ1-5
CASAERRNQPQHF
TGTGCCAGCGCGGAGAGGAGGAATCAGCCCCAGCATTTT
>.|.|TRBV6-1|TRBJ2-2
CASHPTGNPGELFF
TGTGCCAGCCACCCCACAGGGAACCCCGGGGAGCTGTTTTTT
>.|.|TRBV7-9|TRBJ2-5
CASSPQLNQETQYF
TGTGCCAGCAGCCCCCAGCTCAACCAAGAGACCCAGTACTTC
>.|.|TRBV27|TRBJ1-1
CASSSGNMNTEAFF
TGTGCCAGCAGTTCCGGAAACATGAACACTGAAGCTTTCTTT
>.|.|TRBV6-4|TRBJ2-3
CASGPDGSTDTQYF
TGTGCCAGCGGCCCGGACGGAAGCACAGATACGCAGTATTTT
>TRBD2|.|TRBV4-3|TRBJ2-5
CASSPRGSGRETQYF
TGCGCCAGCAGCCCCCGGGGTAGCGGGAGAGAGACCCAGTACTTC
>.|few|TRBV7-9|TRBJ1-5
CASSLARGGNQPQHF
TGTGCCAGCAGCTTAGCGCGCGGGGGCAATCAGCCCCAGCATTTT
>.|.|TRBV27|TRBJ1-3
CASSGSGNTIYF
TGTGCCAGCAGTGGGTCAGGAAACACCATATATTTT
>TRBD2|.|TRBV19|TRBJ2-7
CASSIGEGNDEQYF
TGTGCCAGTAGTATCGGGGAGGGGAACGACGAGCAGTACTTC
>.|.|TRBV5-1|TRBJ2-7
CASTGLRYEQYF
TGCGCCAGCACAGGGTTAAGATACGAGCAGTACTTC
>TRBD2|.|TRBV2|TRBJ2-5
CASSSTSGGSGETQYF
TGTGCCAGCAGTTCGACTAGCGGGGGATCGGGGGAGACCCAGTACTTC
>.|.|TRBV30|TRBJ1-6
CAWSVVGTNSPLHF
TGTGCCTGGAGTGTGGTTGGGACGAATTCACCCCTCCACTTT
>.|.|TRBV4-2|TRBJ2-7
CASSQDVRGEQYF
TGTGCCAGCAGCCAAGATGTAAGGGGCGAGCAGTACTTC
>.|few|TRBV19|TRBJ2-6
CASKGDHSGANVLTF
TGTGCCAGCAAGGGGGACCACTCTGGGGCCAACGTCCTGACTTTC
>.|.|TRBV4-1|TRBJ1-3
CASSQDNGGNTIYF
TGCGCCAGCAGCCAAGATAATGGCGGAAACACCATATATTTT
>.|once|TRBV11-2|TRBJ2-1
CASSPLRNEQFF
TGTGCCAGCAGCCCTTTAAGGAATGAGCAGTTCTTC
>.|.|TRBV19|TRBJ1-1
CASSIAGLVEAFF
TGTGCCAGTAGTATAGCAGGGCTGGTTGAAGCTTTCTTT
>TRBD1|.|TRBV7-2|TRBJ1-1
CASSLNRGPEAFF
TGTGCCAGCAGCCTCAACAGGGGGCCTGAAGCTTTCTTT
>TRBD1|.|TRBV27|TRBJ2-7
CASTNGQGADEQYF
TGTGCCAGCACCAACGGACAGGGGGCCGACGAGCAGTACTTC
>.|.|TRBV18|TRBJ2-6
CASSPIGGSGANVLTF
TGTGCCAGCTCACCCATAGGGGGTTCTGGGGCCAACGTCCTGACTTTC
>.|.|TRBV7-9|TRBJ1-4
CASSLLSATNEKLFF
TGTGCCAGCAGCTTATTAAGTGCAACTAATGAAAAACTGTTTTTT
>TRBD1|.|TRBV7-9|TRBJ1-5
CASSFDRVGNQPQHF
TGTGCCAGCAGCTTCGACAGGGTCGGCAATCAGCCCCAGCATTTT
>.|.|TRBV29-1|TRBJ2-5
CSVVRTSTGFQETQYF
TGCAGCGTTGTACGAACGTCAACGGGATTCCAAGAGACCCAGTACTTC
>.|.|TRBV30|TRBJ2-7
CAWSVPILGSYEQYF
TGTGCCTGGAGTGTCCCGATACTGGGGTCATACGAGCAGTACTTC
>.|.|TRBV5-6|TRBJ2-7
CASSYRREQYF
TGTGCCAGCAGCTACAGAAGGGAGCAGTACTTC
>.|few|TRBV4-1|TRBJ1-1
CASSQQGLLGTEAFF
TGCGCCAGCAGCCAACAGGGACTCCTGGGCACTGAAGCTTTCTTT